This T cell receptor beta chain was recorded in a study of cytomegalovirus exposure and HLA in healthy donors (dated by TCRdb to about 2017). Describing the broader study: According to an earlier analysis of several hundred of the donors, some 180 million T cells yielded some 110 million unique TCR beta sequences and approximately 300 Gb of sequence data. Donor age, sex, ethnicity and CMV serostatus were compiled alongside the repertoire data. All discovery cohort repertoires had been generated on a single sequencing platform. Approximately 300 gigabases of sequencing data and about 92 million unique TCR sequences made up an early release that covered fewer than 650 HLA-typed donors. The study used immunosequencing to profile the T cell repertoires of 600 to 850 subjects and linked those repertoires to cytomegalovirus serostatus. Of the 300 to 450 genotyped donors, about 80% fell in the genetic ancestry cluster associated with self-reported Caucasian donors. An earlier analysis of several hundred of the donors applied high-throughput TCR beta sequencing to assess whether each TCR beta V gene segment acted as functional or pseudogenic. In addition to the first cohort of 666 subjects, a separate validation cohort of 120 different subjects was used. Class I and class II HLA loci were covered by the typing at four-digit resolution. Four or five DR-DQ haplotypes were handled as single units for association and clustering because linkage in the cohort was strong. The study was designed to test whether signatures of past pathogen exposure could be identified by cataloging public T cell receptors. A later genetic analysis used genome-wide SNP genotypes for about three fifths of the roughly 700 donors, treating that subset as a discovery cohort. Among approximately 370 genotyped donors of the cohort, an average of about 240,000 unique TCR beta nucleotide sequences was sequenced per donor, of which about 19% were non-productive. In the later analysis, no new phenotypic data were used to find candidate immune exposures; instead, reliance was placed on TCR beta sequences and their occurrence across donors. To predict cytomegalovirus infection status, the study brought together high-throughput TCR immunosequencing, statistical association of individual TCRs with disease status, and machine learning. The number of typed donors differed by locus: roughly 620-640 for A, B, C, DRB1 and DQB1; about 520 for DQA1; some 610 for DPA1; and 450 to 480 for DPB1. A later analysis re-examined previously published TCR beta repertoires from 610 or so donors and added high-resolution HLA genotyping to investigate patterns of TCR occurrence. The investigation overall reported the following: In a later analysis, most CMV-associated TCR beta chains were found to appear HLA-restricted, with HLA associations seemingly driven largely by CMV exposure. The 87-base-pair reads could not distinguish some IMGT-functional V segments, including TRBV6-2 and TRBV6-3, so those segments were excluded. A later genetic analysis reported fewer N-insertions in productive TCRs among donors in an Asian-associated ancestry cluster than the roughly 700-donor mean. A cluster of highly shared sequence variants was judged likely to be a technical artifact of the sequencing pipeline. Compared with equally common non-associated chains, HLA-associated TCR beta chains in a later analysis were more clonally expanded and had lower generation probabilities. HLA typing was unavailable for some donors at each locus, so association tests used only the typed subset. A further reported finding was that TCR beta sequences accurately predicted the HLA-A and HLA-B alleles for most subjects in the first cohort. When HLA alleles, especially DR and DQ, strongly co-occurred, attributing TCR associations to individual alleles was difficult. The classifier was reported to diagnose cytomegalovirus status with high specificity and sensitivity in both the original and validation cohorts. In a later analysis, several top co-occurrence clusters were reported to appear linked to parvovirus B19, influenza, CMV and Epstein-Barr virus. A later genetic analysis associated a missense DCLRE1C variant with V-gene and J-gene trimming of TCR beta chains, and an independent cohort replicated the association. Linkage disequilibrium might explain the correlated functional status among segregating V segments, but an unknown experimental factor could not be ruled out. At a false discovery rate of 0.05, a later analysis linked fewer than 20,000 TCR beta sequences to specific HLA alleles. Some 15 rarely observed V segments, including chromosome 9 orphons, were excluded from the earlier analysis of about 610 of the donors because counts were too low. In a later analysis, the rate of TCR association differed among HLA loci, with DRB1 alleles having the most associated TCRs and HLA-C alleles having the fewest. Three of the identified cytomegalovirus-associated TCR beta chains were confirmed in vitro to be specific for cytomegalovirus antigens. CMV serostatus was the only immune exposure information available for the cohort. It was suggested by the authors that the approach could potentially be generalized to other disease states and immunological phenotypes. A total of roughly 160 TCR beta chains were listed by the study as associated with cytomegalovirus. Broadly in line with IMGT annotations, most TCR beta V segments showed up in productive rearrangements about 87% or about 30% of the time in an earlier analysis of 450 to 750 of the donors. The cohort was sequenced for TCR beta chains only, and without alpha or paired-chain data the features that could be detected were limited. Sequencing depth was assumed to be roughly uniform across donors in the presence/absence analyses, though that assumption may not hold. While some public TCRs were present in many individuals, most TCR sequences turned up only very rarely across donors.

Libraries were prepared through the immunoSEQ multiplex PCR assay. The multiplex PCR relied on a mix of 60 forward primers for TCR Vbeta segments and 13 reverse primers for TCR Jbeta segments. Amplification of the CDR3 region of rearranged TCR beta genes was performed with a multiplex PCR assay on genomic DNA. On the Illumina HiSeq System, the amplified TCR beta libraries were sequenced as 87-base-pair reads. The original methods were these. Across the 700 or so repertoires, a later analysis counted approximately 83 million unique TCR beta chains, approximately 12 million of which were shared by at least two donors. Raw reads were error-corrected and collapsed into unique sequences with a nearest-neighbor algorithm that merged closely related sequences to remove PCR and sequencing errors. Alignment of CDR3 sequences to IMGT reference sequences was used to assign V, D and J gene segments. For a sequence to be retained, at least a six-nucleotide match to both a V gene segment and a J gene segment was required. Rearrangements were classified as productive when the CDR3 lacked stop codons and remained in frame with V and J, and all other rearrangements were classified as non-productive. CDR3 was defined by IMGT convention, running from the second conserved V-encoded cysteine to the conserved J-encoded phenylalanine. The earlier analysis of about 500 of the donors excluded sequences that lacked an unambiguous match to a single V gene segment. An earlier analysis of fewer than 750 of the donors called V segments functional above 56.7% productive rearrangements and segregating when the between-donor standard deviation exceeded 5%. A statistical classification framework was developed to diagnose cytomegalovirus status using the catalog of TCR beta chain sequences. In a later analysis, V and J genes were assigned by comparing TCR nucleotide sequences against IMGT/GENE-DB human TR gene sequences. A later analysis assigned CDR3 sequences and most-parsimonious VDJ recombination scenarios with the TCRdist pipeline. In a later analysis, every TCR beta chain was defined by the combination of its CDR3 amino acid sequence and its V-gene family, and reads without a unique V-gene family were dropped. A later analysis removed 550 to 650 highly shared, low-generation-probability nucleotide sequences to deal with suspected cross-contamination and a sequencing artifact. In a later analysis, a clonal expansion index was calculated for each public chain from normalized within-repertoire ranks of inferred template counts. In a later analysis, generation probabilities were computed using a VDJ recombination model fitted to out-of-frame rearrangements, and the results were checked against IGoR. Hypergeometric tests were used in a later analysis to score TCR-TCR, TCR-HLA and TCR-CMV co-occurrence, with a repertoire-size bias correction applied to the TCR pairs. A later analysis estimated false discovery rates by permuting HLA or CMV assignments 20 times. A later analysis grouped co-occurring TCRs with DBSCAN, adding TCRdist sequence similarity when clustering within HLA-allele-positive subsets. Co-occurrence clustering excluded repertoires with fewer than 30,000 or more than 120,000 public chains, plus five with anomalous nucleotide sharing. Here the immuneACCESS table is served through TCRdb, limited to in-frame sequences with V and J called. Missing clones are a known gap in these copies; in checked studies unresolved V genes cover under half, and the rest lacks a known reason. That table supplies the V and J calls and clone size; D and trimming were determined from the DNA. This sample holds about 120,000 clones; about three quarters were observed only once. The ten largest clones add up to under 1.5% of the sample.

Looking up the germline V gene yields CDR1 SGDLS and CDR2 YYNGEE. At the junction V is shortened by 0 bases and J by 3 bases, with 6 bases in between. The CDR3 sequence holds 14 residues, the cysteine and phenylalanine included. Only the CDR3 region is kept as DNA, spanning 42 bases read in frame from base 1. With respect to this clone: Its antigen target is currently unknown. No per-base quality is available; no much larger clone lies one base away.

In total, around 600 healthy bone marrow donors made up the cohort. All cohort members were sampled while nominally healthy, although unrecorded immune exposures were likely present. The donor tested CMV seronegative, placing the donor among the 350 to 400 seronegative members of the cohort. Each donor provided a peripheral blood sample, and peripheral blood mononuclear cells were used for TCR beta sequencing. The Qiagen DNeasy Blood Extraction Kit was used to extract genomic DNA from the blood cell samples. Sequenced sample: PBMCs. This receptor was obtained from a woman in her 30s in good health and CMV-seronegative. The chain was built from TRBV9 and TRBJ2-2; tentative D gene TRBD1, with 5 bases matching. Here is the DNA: TGTGCCAGCAGCGTAGTCAGGGACACCGGGGAGCTGTTTTTT. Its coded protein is CASSVVRDTGELFF.